The rows below give T cell receptor beta chains drawn from one sample of a study of T cell clonotyping in hematopoietic cell transplantation. The repertoire was sequenced with immunoSEQ multiplex PCR; TCRdb's copy has only in-frame clones and lacks some. The sample carries about 13,000 clones, roughly 92% recorded once. The sample in question was PBMCs, obtained 100 days after allogeneic stem cell transplant. All receptors derive from a female patient aged 50 to 60 who had an allogeneic stem cell transplant from an unrelated donor, so the T cells may come from the graft donor. Some clones in this sample may be carry-over from other donors' samples. The CDR3 runs from the conserved cysteine through the conserved F or W. The order of the fields is D gene, V gene, J gene, CDR3 DNA, CDR3 protein. A D gene is named only where the DNA matches it firmly.

D gene: .
V gene: TRBV29-1
J gene: TRBJ2-7
CDR3 DNA: TGCAGCGTTGAAAAATCGGGAGTAGGTGAGCAGTACTTC
CDR3 protein: CSVEKSGVGEQYF

D gene: .
V gene: TRBV13
J gene: TRBJ1-1
CDR3 DNA: TGTGCCAGCAGGGCACGGGGGGGAATGAACACTGAAGCTTTCTTT
CDR3 protein: CASRARGGMNTEAFF

D gene: TRBD1
V gene: TRBV2
J gene: TRBJ1-6
CDR3 DNA: TGTGCCAGCCCGGGACAGGGTAATTCACCCCTCCACTTT
CDR3 protein: CASPGQGNSPLHF

D gene: .
V gene: TRBV5-4
J gene: TRBJ2-4
CDR3 DNA: TGTGCCAGCAGCTTGGGAGGCTTTAAAAACATTCAGTACTTC
CDR3 protein: CASSLGGFKNIQYF

D gene: .
V gene: TRBV11-3
J gene: TRBJ2-7
CDR3 DNA: TGTGCCAGCAGGTTAGCAGTCCTGGGGTACGAGCAGTACTTC
CDR3 protein: CASRLAVLGYEQYF

D gene: .
V gene: TRBV5-4
J gene: TRBJ1-1
CDR3 DNA: TGTGCCAGCAGCTTGGACCCAGGACAGAACACTGAAGCTTTCTTT
CDR3 protein: CASSLDPGQNTEAFF

D gene: TRBD1
V gene: TRBV5-1
J gene: TRBJ2-3
CDR3 DNA: TGCGCCAGCAGCTTGGCCCGGACAGGGTTCGGAGATACGCAGTATTTT
CDR3 protein: CASSLARTGFGDTQYF

D gene: .
V gene: TRBV11-2
J gene: TRBJ2-7
CDR3 DNA: TGTGCCAGCAGCGTGTTGGGGGGCAGCTCCTACGAGCAGTACTTC
CDR3 protein: CASSVLGGSSYEQYF

D gene: .
V gene: TRBV19
J gene: TRBJ1-6
CDR3 DNA: TGTGCCAGTAGTATATGGGCCCGAGTAGCTTCACCCCTCCACTTT
CDR3 protein: CASSIWARVASPLHF

D gene: .
V gene: TRBV30
J gene: TRBJ2-3
CDR3 DNA: TGTGCCTGGAGAAGAGCTCTCCCCCGGACCGGCACAGATACGCAGTATTTT
CDR3 protein: CAWRRALPRTGTDTQYF

D gene: .
V gene: TRBV5-8
J gene: TRBJ1-5
CDR3 DNA: TGTGCCAGCAGCACCTATAGCAATCAGCCCCAGCATTTT
CDR3 protein: CASSTYSNQPQHF

D gene: .
V gene: TRBV18
J gene: TRBJ2-5
CDR3 DNA: TGTGCCAGCTCACCAGGGGCGTCTCACCCCCAAGAGACCCAGTACTTC
CDR3 protein: CASSPGASHPQETQYF

D gene: TRBD1
V gene: TRBV4-1
J gene: TRBJ1-2
CDR3 DNA: TGCGCCAGCAGCCGTGGGACAGAGACTAACTATGGCTACACCTTC
CDR3 protein: CASSRGTETNYGYTF

D gene: .
V gene: TRBV7-9
J gene: TRBJ1-2
CDR3 DNA: TGTGCCAGCAGCTTAGCGGGCGGCTACACCTTC
CDR3 protein: CASSLAGGYTF

D gene: TRBD2
V gene: TRBV28
J gene: TRBJ2-7
CDR3 DNA: TGTGCCAGCCAAAGGGCCGGGCTAGCGGGAGATACTATGTACGAGCAGTACTTC
CDR3 protein: CASQRAGLAGDTMYEQYF

D gene: TRBD2
V gene: TRBV7-2
J gene: TRBJ2-7
CDR3 DNA: TGTGCCAGCAGCCGTGGGACTAGTGAATGGTTCGAGCAGTACTTC
CDR3 protein: CASSRGTSEWFEQYF

D gene: .
V gene: TRBV6-1
J gene: TRBJ1-5
CDR3 DNA: TGTGCCAGCAGGAGAGAGGGCGGGTTGCAGCCCCAGCATTTT
CDR3 protein: CASRREGGLQPQHF

D gene: .
V gene: TRBV7-2
J gene: TRBJ1-5
CDR3 DNA: TGTGCCAGCAGCTTAGTCCGGAATCAGCCCCAGCATTTT
CDR3 protein: CASSLVRNQPQHF

D gene: .
V gene: TRBV28
J gene: TRBJ1-2
CDR3 DNA: TGTGCCAGCAGTTTAGCGGGGTGGGGCTACACCTTC
CDR3 protein: CASSLAGWGYTF

D gene: TRBD1
V gene: TRBV29-1
J gene: TRBJ2-2
CDR3 DNA: TGCAGCGTTATAAGGACAGGGGCTACCGGGGAGCTGTTTTTT
CDR3 protein: CSVIRTGATGELFF

D gene: .
V gene: TRBV2
J gene: TRBJ1-2
CDR3 DNA: TGTGCCAGCGGCGGGTGGAGTGTCTATGGCTACACCTTC
CDR3 protein: CASGGWSVYGYTF

D gene: .
V gene: TRBV6-5
J gene: TRBJ1-2
CDR3 DNA: TGTGCCAGCAGTTCCCAGGGTACAGGAACCTATGGCTACACCTTC
CDR3 protein: CASSSQGTGTYGYTF